This passage covers 24 T cell receptor beta chains from one sample sequenced in a study of T cell changes during pregnancy in multiple sclerosis. Clones were sequenced by immunoSEQ multiplex PCR, and TCRdb holds only the in-frame ones, with some missing. The profile shows approximately 89,000 clones, around 94% of them singletons. Sequenced here: peripheral blood, sampled in the third trimester of pregnancy. These receptors all stem from a female donor with multiple sclerosis, enrolled in a pregnancy study.

This clone was detected only once. The gene calls are TRBV6-5 and TRBJ1-2, with 8 bases that match TRBD1. CDR1 and CDR2 (germline): MNHEY, SVGAGI. The junction had 8 bases not matched to a gene; V was cut back by 6 bases and J by 5 bases. CDR3 length: 14 residues. CDR3 residues: CASRTNTGGYGYTF. CDR3 DNA sequence: TGTGCCAGCAGGACAAATACAGGGGGGTATGGCTACACCTTC.

The chain is built from TRBV30 and TRBJ2-3, with a possible D match to TRBD1 (6 bases). Germline assignment: CDR1 GTSNPN and CDR2 SVGIG (reference sequence). Trimming removed 4 bases at V and 0 bases at J, with 11 bases between. This CDR3 has 14 residues. This chain's CDR3 is CAWTGVGSTDTQYF. In DNA, the CDR3 is TGTGCCTGGACAGGGGTAGGGAGCACAGATACGCAGTATTTT. The whole variable domain, remainder taken from reference TRBV30 and TRBJ2-3, is SQTIHQWPATLVQPVGSPLSLECTVEGTSNPNLYWYRQAAGRGLQLLFYSVGIGQISSEVPQNLSASRPQDRQFILSSKKLLLSDSGFYLCAWTGVGSTDTQYFGPGTRLTVL.

The chain carries TRBV7-2 and TRBJ2-3; 8 bases match TRBD2. There are 15 residues in the CDR3. Trimming at V came to 1 base and at J to 3 bases, leaving 3 bases not matched to a gene. Germline V lookup: CDR1 SGHTA, CDR2 FQGNSA. The CDR3 DNA reads TGTGCCAGCAGCTTAGTAAGCGGGAGAACAGATACGCAGTATTTT. This codes for CASSLVSGRTDTQYF.

In its sample, this clone was seen once. The rearrangement joins TRBV5-1 to TRBJ1-2; 7 nucleotides align to TRBD1. J lost 4 bases, V lost 3 bases, and 12 bases had no gene match. The CDR3 has 16 residues. Germline-derived CDR1 and CDR2 are SGHRS and YFSETQ. The chain's CDR3 is CASSSRQGELSYGYTF. Written as DNA, the CDR3 is TGCGCCAGCAGCTCCAGACAGGGAGAGCTTTCCTATGGCTACACCTTC.

The chain has TRBV4-2 and TRBJ2-1; 9 positions agree with TRBD2. Germline CDR1 is LGHNA and CDR2 is YNFKEQ. The trim removed 4 bases at V and 8 bases at J, leaving 12 bases unmatched. The CDR3 contains 16 residues. The CDR3 spells CASSRGSSGIVDEQFF. The CDR3 DNA reads TGTGCCAGCAGCCGAGGGTCTAGCGGGATAGTCGATGAGCAGTTCTTC.

The chain has TRBV7-2 and TRBJ2-1, with a weak D call TRBD2 (5 bases). There are 15 residues in the CDR3. The ends were cut back, 5 bases at V and 8 bases at J, with 19 bases in the middle. In germline, CDR1 is SGHTA, CDR2 FQGNSA. CDR3 in DNA: TGTGCCAGCAGCCGTGGTGGGGAGCGGCGACATGAGCAGTTCTTC. Its translation: CASSRGGERRHEQFF.

The chain joins TRBV4-1 to TRBJ2-7, with 7 bases aligning to TRBD2. Germline V gene lookup returns CDR1 MGHRA and CDR2 YSYEKL. The CDR3 extends over 15 amino acids. V gave up 0 bases and J gave up 3 bases; unmatched junction bases: 5. The CDR3 here is CASSQDLRGFYEQYF. The CDR3 region has the DNA TGCGCCAGCAGCCAAGATCTGCGGGGGTTCTACGAGCAGTACTTC.

Here the CDR3 DNA reads TGTGCCAGCAGCCAAGACCCCTCAGGCTCTGGAAACACCATATATTTT. Translated, it gives CASSQDPSGSGNTIYF. The rearrangement links TRBV4-2 to TRBJ1-3; no firm D call. Per the germline V gene, CDR1 is LGHNA and CDR2 is YNFKEQ. The CDR3 loop spans 16 amino acids. Trimming stripped 0 bases from V and 0 bases from J, with 9 bases between.

The gene calls are TRBV5-4 and TRBJ1-4, with 8 bases that match TRBD1. The V gene end was trimmed by 5 bases and the J gene end by 3 bases; junction bases not matched to a gene: 6. From germline, CDR1 is SGHNT and CDR2 YYREEE (reference sequence). CDR3 size: 15 residues. The chain's CDR3 is CASRDTGGANEKLFF. For the CDR3, the DNA is TGTGCCAGCAGGGATACAGGGGGGGCTAATGAAAAACTGTTTTTT.

The CDR3 nucleotides read TGTGCCAGCAGCCGGAGGACAGTACAAGAGACCCAGTACTTC. It codes for CASSRRTVQETQYF. This sequence joins TRBV5-5 and TRBJ2-5; TRBD1 might be the D (6 bases). This CDR3 is built from 14 residues. From germline, CDR1 is SGHKS and CDR2 YYEKEE (reference sequence). The ends were cut back, 4 bases at V and 2 bases at J, with 12 bases in the middle.

The V gene is TRBV19, the J gene TRBJ1-1, with 8 bases identical to TRBD1. This CDR3 is built from 17 residues. V dropped 6 bases and J dropped 2; count of bases not matched to a gene: 14. Germline lookup yields CDR1 LNHDA and CDR2 SQIVND (reference sequence). The CDR3 region is CASSQYPQGASNTEAFF. The CDR3 DNA is TGTGCCAGTAGCCAATACCCCCAGGGGGCTTCAAACACTGAAGCTTTCTTT. The complete variable domain, with remaining parts taken from reference TRBV19 and TRBJ1-1, reads DGGITQSPKYLFRKEGQNVTLSCEQNLNHDAMYWYRQDPGQGLRLIYYSQIVNDFQKGDIAEGYSVSREKKESFPLTVTSAQKNPTAFYLCASSQYPQGASNTEAFFGQGTRLTVV.

The chain combines TRBV5-1 with TRBJ2-1; 11 positions agree with TRBD2. Germline CDR1 reads SGHRS; CDR2 reads YFSETQ. The ends lost 4 bases at V and 15 bases at J; junction bases unmatched: 12. This CDR3 is 14 amino acids long. CDR3 amino acids: CASSVGLAATEGFF. CDR3 sequence (DNA): TGCGCCAGCAGCGTGGGACTAGCGGCCACCGAGGGGTTCTTC. Filled out from reference TRBV5-1 and TRBJ2-1, the complete variable domain reads KAGVTQTPRYLIKTRGQQVTLSCSPISGHRSVSWYQQTPGQGLQFLFEYFSETQRNKGNFPGRFSGRQFSNSRSEMNVSTLELGDSALYLCASSVGLAATEGFFGPGTRLTVL.

The chain recombines TRBV11-2 with TRBJ2-7, with D uncertain. V lost 3 bases and J lost 3, with 9 bases in between. Germline V gives CDR1 SGHAT, CDR2 FQNNGV. The CDR3 is made up of 13 amino acids. The CDR3 coding sequence is TGTGCCAGCAGCTTTGCGGAGTTCTACGAGCAGTACTTC. Its protein is CASSFAEFYEQYF.

The V gene is TRBV2, the J gene TRBJ2-7, with 7 positions matching TRBD1. CDR3 length equals 15 residues. V was pared by 8 bases and J by 2 bases, with 12 bases of the junction left unmatched. CDR1 is SNHLY and CDR2 is FYNNEI in the germline V gene. DNA of the CDR3: TGTGCCAGCCAATTTCCGGGACAGCCAACCTACGAGCAGTACTTC. It encodes CASQFPGQPTYEQYF. Drawing the rest from reference TRBV2 and TRBJ2-7, the complete variable domain is EPEVTQTPSHQVTQMGQEVILRCVPISNHLYFYWYRQILGQKVEFLVSFYNNEISEKSEIFDDQFSVERPDGSNFTLKIRSTKLEDSAMYFCASQFPGQPTYEQYFGPGTRLTVT.

This clone has a handful of counts. The V gene is TRBV29-1, the J gene TRBJ2-7, with 13 bases fitting TRBD2. Germline trimming cut 0 bases from V and 4 bases from J; bases unmatched to any gene: 6. The CDR3 length is 16 residues. The germline CDR1 and CDR2 sequences are SQVTM and ANQGSEA. The CDR3, as DNA: TGCAGCGTTGAAGACCGGACTAGCGGGAGCTCGTACGAGCAGTACTTC. It encodes CSVEDRTSGSSYEQYF.

V is TRBV19 and J is TRBJ1-1; D uncertain. Trimming stripped 5 bases from V and 3 bases from J, with 7 bases between. The CDR3 spans 12 residues. Germline assignment: CDR1 LNHDA and CDR2 SQIVND (reference sequence). The CDR3 region is CASSQRDTEAFF. The CDR3 DNA is TGTGCCAGTAGTCAGAGGGACACTGAAGCTTTCTTT. The complete variable domain, with remaining parts taken from reference TRBV19 and TRBJ1-1, reads DGGITQSPKYLFRKEGQNVTLSCEQNLNHDAMYWYRQDPGQGLRLIYYSQIVNDFQKGDIAEGYSVSREKKESFPLTVTSAQKNPTAFYLCASSQRDTEAFFGQGTRLTVV.

The CDR3 reads CASSLGGSGELFF. The DNA for the CDR3 is TGTGCCAGCAGCTTAGGCGGTTCGGGGGAGCTGTTTTTT. V usage is TRBV7-9 and J usage is TRBJ2-2, with D unclear. CDR3 length: 13 residues. Germline V lookup: CDR1 SEHNR, CDR2 FQNEAQ (reference sequence). V was pared by 1 base and J by 8 bases, with 8 bases between.

This chain connects TRBV7-2 to TRBJ2-5, with 8 bases matching TRBD2. The CDR3 has 15 amino acids. The V segment lost 5 bases and the J segment 3 bases; nucleotides outside the gene matches: 8. Germline V lookup: CDR1 SGHTA, CDR2 FQGNSA. DNA for the CDR3: TGTGCCAGCAGCGTTAGCGGGATGGGTGAAGAGACCCAGTACTTC. It specifies CASSVSGMGEETQYF.

The V call is TRBV4-2, the J call TRBJ1-4; 8 bases agree with TRBD1. The V gene's germline CDR1 is LGHNA and CDR2 YNFKEQ. The CDR3 length is 16 residues. Germline trimming cut 1 base from V and 0 bases from J; bases unmatched to any gene: 1. CDR3 DNA sequence: TGTGCCAGCAGCCAAGTACAGGGGGCAACTAATGAAAAACTGTTTTTT. Translated: CASSQVQGATNEKLFF.

V and J are TRBV11-3 and TRBJ2-4; tentative D call: TRBD1 (7 bases). With 6 bases removed from V and 2 bases from J, the gap between germline ends came to 11 bases. The germline V gene encodes CDR1 SGHNT and CDR2 YENEEA. CDR3 length equals 14 residues. CDR3 sequence: CASSPGGTKNIQYF. The CDR3 nucleotides are TGTGCCAGCAGTCCAGGGGGGACCAAAAACATTCAGTACTTC.

The gene calls are TRBV5-1 and TRBJ2-3; tentatively, D is TRBD2 (5 bases). This CDR3 region has 16 residues. CDR1 and CDR2 (germline): SGHRS, YFSETQ. With 0 bases removed from V and 2 bases from J, the gap between germline ends came to 13 bases. CDR3 region: CASSLASSKYTDTQYF. CDR3 in DNA: TGCGCCAGCAGCTTGGCTTCTAGCAAATACACAGATACGCAGTATTTT. Full variable domain (missing parts from reference TRBV5-1 and TRBJ2-3): KAGVTQTPRYLIKTRGQQVTLSCSPISGHRSVSWYQQTPGQGLQFLFEYFSETQRNKGNFPGRFSGRQFSNSRSEMNVSTLELGDSALYLCASSLASSKYTDTQYFGPGTRLTVL.

The chain joins TRBV18 to TRBJ2-1, with 7 bases fitting TRBD1. V trimming: 1 base; J trimming: 15 bases; junction bases outside the gene matches: 6. This CDR3 comprises 12 residues. Germline-derived CDR1 and CDR2 are KGHSH and LQKENI. The CDR3 reads CASSPQGAITFF. Here the CDR3 DNA reads TGTGCCAGCTCACCACAGGGGGCAATAACGTTCTTC.

The chain employs TRBV5-1 and TRBJ2-5; a weak D match, TRBD2 (6 bases). Germline V lookup: CDR1 SGHRS, CDR2 YFSETQ. This CDR3 is built from 15 residues. V lost 3 bases and J 2 bases, leaving 14 bases between the germline ends. CDR3 bases: TGCGCCAGCAGCTCCCTTGGGGCGGGGCAAGAGACCCAGTACTTC. It yields the protein CASSSLGAGQETQYF.

DNA of the CDR3: TGTGCCAGCAGCGTAGAGGGACAGGGGGACGACGAGCAGTACTTC. It yields the protein CASSVEGQGDDEQYF. The chain carries TRBV9 and TRBJ2-7; 11 bases align to TRBD1. The CDR3 contains 15 residues. V lost 0 bases to trimming and J lost 5 bases; unmatched junction nucleotides: 4. CDR1 is SGDLS and CDR2 is YYNGEE in the germline V gene.